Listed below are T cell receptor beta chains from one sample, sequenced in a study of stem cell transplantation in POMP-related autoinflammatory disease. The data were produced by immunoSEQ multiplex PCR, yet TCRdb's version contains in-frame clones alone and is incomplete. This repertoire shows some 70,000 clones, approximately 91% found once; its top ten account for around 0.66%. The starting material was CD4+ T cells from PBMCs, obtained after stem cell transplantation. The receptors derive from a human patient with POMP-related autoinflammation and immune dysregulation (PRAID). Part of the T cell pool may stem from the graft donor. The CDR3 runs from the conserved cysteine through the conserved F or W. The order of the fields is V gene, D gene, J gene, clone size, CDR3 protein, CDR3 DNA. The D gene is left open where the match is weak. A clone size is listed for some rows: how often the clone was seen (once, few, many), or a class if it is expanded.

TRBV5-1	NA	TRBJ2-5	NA	CASSFGGAQGETQYF	TGCGCCAGCAGCTTCGGCGGGGCGCAGGGAGAGACCCAGTACTTC
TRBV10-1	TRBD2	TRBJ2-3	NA	CASSEPGLETLKPTDTQYF	TGCGCCAGCAGTGAGCCGGGACTAGAAACACTTAAACCCACAGATACGCAGTATTTT
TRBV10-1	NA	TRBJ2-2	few	CASSRLPNTGELFF	TGCGCCAGCAGTAGGCTGCCGAACACCGGGGAGCTGTTTTTT
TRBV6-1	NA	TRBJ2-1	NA	CASSEAGLGASAYNEQFF	TGTGCCAGCAGTGAAGCAGGTTTAGGGGCGTCGGCCTACAATGAGCAGTTCTTC
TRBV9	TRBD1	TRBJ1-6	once	CASSADRARDNSPLHF	TGTGCCAGCAGCGCGGACAGGGCGAGGGATAATTCACCCCTCCACTTT
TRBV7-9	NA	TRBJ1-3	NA	CASSSARRGDGNTIYF	TGTGCCAGCAGCTCAGCACGCCGGGGGGATGGAAACACCATATATTTT
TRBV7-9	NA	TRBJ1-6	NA	CASSLGDNNSPLHF	TGTGCCAGCAGCTTAGGGGACAACAATTCACCCCTCCACTTT
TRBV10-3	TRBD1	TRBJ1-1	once	CASRGGGTEAFF	TGTGCCAGCAGGGGGGGCGGGACTGAAGCTTTCTTT
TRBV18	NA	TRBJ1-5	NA	CASSPGVANQPQHF	TGTGCCAGCTCACCAGGGGTGGCCAATCAGCCCCAGCATTTT
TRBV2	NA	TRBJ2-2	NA	CASGRDMRATGELFF	TGTGCCAGCGGCCGGGACATGCGAGCCACCGGGGAGCTGTTTTTT
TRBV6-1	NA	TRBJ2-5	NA	CASSDDTEFEETQYF	TGTGCCAGCAGTGATGATACAGAGTTTGAAGAGACCCAGTACTTC
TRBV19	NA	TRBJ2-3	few	CASTDRAASTDTQYF	TGTGCCAGTACCGACCGGGCCGCTAGCACAGATACGCAGTATTTT
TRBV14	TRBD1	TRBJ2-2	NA	CASSQRPGQARPGELFF	TGTGCCAGCAGCCAACGGCCAGGACAGGCTAGGCCCGGGGAGCTGTTTTTT
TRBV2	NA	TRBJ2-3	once	CASSESRRYMGDTQYF	TGTGCCAGCAGTGAATCACGCAGATACATGGGAGATACGCAGTATTTT
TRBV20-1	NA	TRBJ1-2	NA	CSARGYTF	TGCAGTGCTAGGGGCTACACCTTC